The 27 T cell receptor beta chains below come from one sample, sequenced in a study of vaccination and CD4 T cells after COVID-19. These receptors have no identified antigens. Researchers used the Oncomine TCR Beta short-read assay to sequence DNA from cultured CD4+ T cells. TCRdb processed the PCR reads anew with MiXCR; each CDR3 protein has one entry. This table has 10,000 to 13,000 distinct CDR3 sequences, about 50% appearing once. As to treatment: roughly ten-day PBMC culture with coronavirus spike peptide pools or control peptides (ViraFEST assay). The specimen sequenced was CD4+ T cells from blood, cultured in vitro. These receptors came from a human donor who had recovered from COVID-19.

CDR3 amino acids: CATSAAGTFPDTQYF. CDR3 in DNA: TGTGCCACCAGTGCCGCCGGGACCTTCCCTGATACGCAGTATTTT. J is TRBJ2-3 and V is TRBV24-1; tentatively, D is TRBD1 or TRBD2 (5 bases each). The CDR3 extends over 15 amino acids. Deletions cut 5 bases from V and 6 bases from J, with 17 bases between. Germline loops: CDR1 KGHDR, CDR2 SFDVKD.

J is TRBJ1-2 and V is TRBV5-1; maybe TRBD1 (5 bases). Germline V gene lookup returns CDR1 SGHRS and CDR2 YFSETQ. The CDR3 runs to 15 residues. With 4 bases removed from V and 2 bases from J, the gap between germline ends came to 15 bases. CDR3 region: CASSPQTVTNYGYTF. CDR3 coding DNA: TGCGCCAGCAGCCCACAGACAGTTACGAACTATGGCTACACCTTC.

The chain combines TRBV6-1 with TRBJ1-6, with no clear D. V dropped 6 bases and J dropped 7 bases, with 7 bases sitting between them. This CDR3 spans 12 amino acids. Per the germline V gene, CDR1 is MNHNS and CDR2 is SASEGT. The DNA for the CDR3 is TGTGCCAGCAGAACGGGGAATTCACCCCTCCACTTT. Translation: CASRTGNSPLHF.

CDR3 loop: CSFATSGRADETQYF. CDR3 DNA sequence: TGCAGTTTCGCGACTAGCGGGAGGGCCGATGAGACCCAGTACTTC. The chain carries TRBV20-1 and TRBJ2-5; 14 bases are a match to TRBD2. The junction had 10 bases not matched to a gene; V was cut back by 8 bases and J by 5 bases. The CDR3 spans 15 residues. The germline gives CDR1 DFQATT, CDR2 SNEGSKA (reference sequence).

This chain joins TRBV27 and TRBJ2-5; D is possibly TRBD2 (5 bases). The CDR3 is 17 amino acids. V dropped 2 bases and J dropped 9 bases, with 25 bases sitting between them. Germline-derived CDR1 and CDR2 are MNHEY and SMNVEV (reference sequence). Written as DNA, the CDR3 is TGTGCCAGCAGTTTAATAGGAGCGGATCGCTATGAACGGCCCCAGTACTTC. Residues: CASSLIGADRYERPQYF.

The chain uses TRBV28 and TRBJ2-2; D is undetermined. This CDR3 comprises 13 residues. Trimming removed 6 bases from V and 1 base from J, with 6 bases in between. Per germline, CDR1 MDHEN and CDR2 SYDVKM. The CDR3 DNA sequence: TGTGCCAGCAGGTGGCAGAACACCGGGGAGCTGTTTTTT. Amino acids: CASRWQNTGELFF.

This clonotype occurred a few times. The genes are TRBV20-1 and TRBJ1-6; D is perhaps TRBD1 (6 bases). This CDR3 contains 13 residues. V lost 5 bases and J 7 bases, leaving 12 bases between the germline ends. Germline lookup yields CDR1 DFQATT and CDR2 SNEGSKA (reference sequence). In DNA form, the CDR3 reads TGCAGTGCTCCACCAGGGGTCAATTCACCCCTCCACTTT. This gives the protein CSAPPGVNSPLHF.

The CDR3 loop reads CASSLAAGTYEQYF. In DNA, the CDR3 is TGCGCCAGCAGCTTGGCCGCGGGTACCTACGAGCAGTACTTC. The chain is built from TRBV5-1 and TRBJ2-7; TRBD2 is a possible D gene (5 bases). The germline V and J ends were trimmed by 0 bases and 2 bases, with 9 bases remaining between them. Germline V gene lookup returns CDR1 SGHRS and CDR2 YFSETQ. The CDR3 contains 14 residues.

This chain connects TRBV19 to TRBJ2-2, with 8 positions matching TRBD2. This CDR3 is built from 17 residues. The V and J ends lost 2 bases and 5 bases, in that order; junction bases with no gene match: 10. CDR1 and CDR2 (germline): LNHDA, SQIVND (reference sequence). This CDR3 is CASSIPLLAGGTGELFF. For the CDR3, the DNA is TGTGCCAGTAGTATACCCCTCCTAGCGGGCGGGACCGGGGAGCTGTTTTTT.

CDR3: CSALLTYTGELFF. In DNA form, the CDR3 reads TGCAGTGCCCTATTGACGTACACCGGGGAGCTGTTTTTT. The chain links TRBV20-1 to TRBJ2-2; D ambiguous. Germline values: CDR1 DFQATT, CDR2 SNEGSKA (reference sequence). CDR3 size: 13 residues. Trimming took off 6 bases at V and 3 bases at J, with 11 bases between the two ends.

This clonotype was counted between two and nine times. The V call is TRBV10-2, the J call TRBJ2-2; the D call may be TRBD1 or TRBD2 (5 bases each). The germline V gene encodes CDR1 WSHSY and CDR2 SAAADI. The CDR3 is made up of 14 amino acids. V dropped 6 bases and J dropped 5 bases, with 13 bases sitting between them. The CDR3 region has the DNA TGCGCCAGCAGGGGGGAACTGCAGACCGGGGAGCTGTTTTTT. Residues: CASRGELQTGELFF.

This clonotype came up a few times. The chain employs TRBV19 and TRBJ1-2; D gene ambiguous. The germline CDR1 and CDR2 sequences are LNHDA and SQIVND (reference sequence). Trimming left V 3 bases short and J 8 bases short, with 16 bases between. The CDR3 is made up of 14 amino acids. The CDR3 nucleotides are TGTGCCAGTAGTATGCTGGACCCGAAGGGCGGCTACACCTTC. Amino acid sequence: CASSMLDPKGGYTF.

This clonotype was counted between two and nine times. The chain recombines TRBV7-3 with TRBJ2-1; perhaps TRBD2 as D (6 bases). Germline lookup yields CDR1 SGHTA and CDR2 FQGTGA. Trimming cost V 4 bases and J 10 bases, with 17 bases left between them. The CDR3 runs to 14 residues. The CDR3 here is CASSSGLQLGEQFF. In DNA form, the CDR3 reads TGTGCCAGCAGCTCGGGACTCCAACTAGGCGAGCAGTTCTTC.

This chain uses TRBV7-9 with TRBJ1-4; no reliable D call. With 2 bases removed from V and 2 bases from J, the gap between germline ends came to 3 bases. Germline assignment: CDR1 SEHNR and CDR2 FQNEAQ (reference sequence). The CDR3 is 13 residues long. DNA for the CDR3: TGTGCCAGCAGCTTAACCACTAATGAAAAACTGTTTTTT. Its protein product is CASSLTTNEKLFF.

This chain uses TRBV11-1 with TRBJ2-5; a weak D match, TRBD1 (6 bases). The V and J ends lost 7 bases and 1 base respectively, with 10 bases between them. The CDR3 loop spans 13 amino acids. Germline CDR1 SGHAT, CDR2 FQDESV (reference sequence). CDR3 sequence (DNA): TGTGCCAGCAACGACAGGTCCCAAGAGACCCAGTACTTC. As protein: CASNDRSQETQYF.

The chain has TRBV27 and TRBJ1-6, with D possibly being TRBD1 (5 bases). The germline CDR1 and CDR2 sequences are MNHEY and SMNVEV (reference sequence). The ends were cut back, 3 bases at V and 15 bases at J, with 18 bases in the middle. The CDR3 length is 14 residues. CDR3 sequence: CASSLMDGTRLLHF. The CDR3, as DNA: TGTGCCAGCAGTTTGATGGACGGGACGCGACTCCTCCACTTT.

V is TRBV28 and J is TRBJ1-2, with D perhaps matching TRBD1 (5 bases). This CDR3 is built from 12 residues. The V end lost 6 bases, the J end lost 4 bases, and 9 bases lay between the germline ends. Per the germline V gene, CDR1 is MDHEN and CDR2 is SYDVKM. The CDR3 sequence: CASSLTAYGYTF. The CDR3 DNA reads as TGTGCCAGCAGCCTGACAGCCTATGGCTACACCTTC.

This clonotype was counted between two and nine times. The genes are TRBV28 and TRBJ2-5; D gene unclear. The length of the CDR3 is 14 residues. Germline V gives CDR1 MDHEN, CDR2 SYDVKM. V was pared by 2 bases and J by 3 bases, with 10 bases between. CDR3 sequence (DNA): TGTGCCAGCAGTTTACAGTGGACCGAAGAGACCCAGTACTTC. Protein sequence: CASSLQWTEETQYF.

This clonotype was found a few times. The J gene is TRBJ1-3, the V gene TRBV15; the match to TRBD1 covers 8 bases. V dropped 0 bases and J dropped 0; count of bases not matched to a gene: 7. This CDR3 is 18 amino acids long. Germline-derived CDR1 and CDR2 are LNHNV and YYDKDF (reference sequence). CDR3 sequence reads: CATSRDQGQGFSGNTIYF. The CDR3 bases are TGTGCCACCAGCAGAGATCAAGGACAGGGCTTCTCTGGAAACACCATATATTTT.

The genes are TRBV28 and TRBJ2-3; unclear D gene. The CDR3 sequence is 14 residues long. The V gene's germline CDR1 is MDHEN and CDR2 SYDVKM. Trimming removed 5 bases from V and 2 bases from J, with 11 bases in between. The CDR3, as DNA: TGTGCCAGCAGTCCGGACGGAAACACAGATACGCAGTATTTT. Translated, it gives CASSPDGNTDTQYF.

This chain connects TRBV12-3 or TRBV12-4 to TRBJ1-1; the match to TRBD1 covers 7 bases. The CDR3 runs to 16 residues. Germline trimming cut 3 bases from V and 1 base from J; bases unmatched to any gene: 8. Written as DNA, the CDR3 is TGTGCCAGCAGTTTGGGGGCCCGGGACAGGAACACTGAAGCTTTCTTT. It yields the protein CASSLGARDRNTEAFF.

The table lists this clonotype with a few counts. The rearrangement uses TRBV2 and TRBJ2-5; D gene unclear. This CDR3 is 13 amino acids long. Germline CDR1 reads SNHLY; CDR2 reads FYNNEI. V lost 0 bases to trimming and J lost 4 bases, with 6 bases between them. CDR3 protein: CASSEAFGETQYF. Written as DNA, the CDR3 is TGTGCCAGCAGTGAAGCTTTTGGAGAGACCCAGTACTTC.

This chain links TRBV2 with TRBJ1-2; D might be TRBD1 (5 bases). Trimming left V 7 bases short and J 8 bases short, with 17 bases between. Germline-derived CDR1 and CDR2 are SNHLY and FYNNEI. The CDR3 is 13 amino acids. This chain's CDR3 is CASIRGNDAGYTF. DNA of the CDR3: TGTGCCAGCATAAGGGGAAATGATGCAGGCTACACCTTC.

This chain connects TRBV30 to TRBJ2-7; D uncertain. Per the germline V gene, CDR1 is GTSNPN and CDR2 is SVGIG (reference sequence). Trimming took 3 bases from V and 3 from J, leaving 9 bases between them. The CDR3 is 12 residues long. The CDR3 bases are TGTGCCTGGAGACCCACCTTCTACGAGCAGTACTTC. Translated: CAWRPTFYEQYF. Variable domain in full (rest from reference TRBV30 and TRBJ2-7): SQTIHQWPATLVQPVGSPLSLECTVEGTSNPNLYWYRQAAGRGLQLLFYSVGIGQISSEVPQNLSASRPQDRQFILSSKKLLLSDSGFYLCAWRPTFYEQYFGPGTRLTVT.

The chain recombines TRBV28 with TRBJ1-3; TRBD1 agrees at 8 bases. J lost 2 bases, V lost 4 bases, and 10 bases had no gene match. The CDR3 contains 17 residues. Germline-derived CDR1 and CDR2 are MDHEN and SYDVKM. DNA for the CDR3: TGTGCCAGCAGTTCCACGCCAGGGGGCATGGCTGGAAACACCATATATTTT. This sequence encodes CASSSTPGGMAGNTIYF.

CDR3 sequence: CASSSDRNTEAFF. CDR3 sequence (DNA): TGTGCCAGCAGTTCGGACAGGAACACTGAAGCTTTCTTT. The genes are TRBV7-7 and TRBJ1-1, with a weak D call TRBD1 (6 bases). This CDR3 comprises 13 residues. Between the trimmed V and J ends, which lost 6 bases and 1 base, there was a span of 9 bases. Germline assignment: CDR1 SSHAT and CDR2 FNYEAQ (reference sequence).

This clonotype was observed a handful of times. V and J are TRBV4-1 and TRBJ2-7, with 7 bases lining up with TRBD1. The CDR3 length is 12 residues. V trimming: 4 bases; J trimming: 3 bases; junction bases outside the gene matches: 0. Germline values: CDR1 MGHRA, CDR2 YSYEKL. The CDR3 coding sequence is TGCGCCAGCAGCCCAGGGGGCTACGAGCAGTACTTC. It yields the protein CASSPGGYEQYF.